This note documents a single TCR beta chain sequence. Its matching antigen is unknown. The data were obtained in a study of response to subunit inactivated influenza vaccine. Per germline, CDR1 SNHLY and CDR2 FYNNEI. This CDR3 spans 13 amino acids. Trimming took 10 bases from V and 6 from J; bases not matched to a gene: 6. General study findings and limits: New T cells are recruited in small numbers by each seasonal influenza vaccination, according to the authors' suggestion.

TCRdb processed the RT-PCR reads anew with MiXCR; each CDR3 protein has one entry. The repertoire holds 800,000 to 1,000,000 distinct CDR3 sequences, with 21% as singletons. The material was PBMCs from blood, obtained 5 days after vaccination. This clonotype was sampled from a man aged 50-60 years who received an inactivated influenza vaccine. The V and J genes are TRBV2 and TRBJ2-5; 12 bases line up with TRBD1. The DNA of the CDR3 is TGTGCCACCAGGGACAGGGGGCTGAAGACCCAGTACTTC. Protein: CATRDRGLKTQYF.